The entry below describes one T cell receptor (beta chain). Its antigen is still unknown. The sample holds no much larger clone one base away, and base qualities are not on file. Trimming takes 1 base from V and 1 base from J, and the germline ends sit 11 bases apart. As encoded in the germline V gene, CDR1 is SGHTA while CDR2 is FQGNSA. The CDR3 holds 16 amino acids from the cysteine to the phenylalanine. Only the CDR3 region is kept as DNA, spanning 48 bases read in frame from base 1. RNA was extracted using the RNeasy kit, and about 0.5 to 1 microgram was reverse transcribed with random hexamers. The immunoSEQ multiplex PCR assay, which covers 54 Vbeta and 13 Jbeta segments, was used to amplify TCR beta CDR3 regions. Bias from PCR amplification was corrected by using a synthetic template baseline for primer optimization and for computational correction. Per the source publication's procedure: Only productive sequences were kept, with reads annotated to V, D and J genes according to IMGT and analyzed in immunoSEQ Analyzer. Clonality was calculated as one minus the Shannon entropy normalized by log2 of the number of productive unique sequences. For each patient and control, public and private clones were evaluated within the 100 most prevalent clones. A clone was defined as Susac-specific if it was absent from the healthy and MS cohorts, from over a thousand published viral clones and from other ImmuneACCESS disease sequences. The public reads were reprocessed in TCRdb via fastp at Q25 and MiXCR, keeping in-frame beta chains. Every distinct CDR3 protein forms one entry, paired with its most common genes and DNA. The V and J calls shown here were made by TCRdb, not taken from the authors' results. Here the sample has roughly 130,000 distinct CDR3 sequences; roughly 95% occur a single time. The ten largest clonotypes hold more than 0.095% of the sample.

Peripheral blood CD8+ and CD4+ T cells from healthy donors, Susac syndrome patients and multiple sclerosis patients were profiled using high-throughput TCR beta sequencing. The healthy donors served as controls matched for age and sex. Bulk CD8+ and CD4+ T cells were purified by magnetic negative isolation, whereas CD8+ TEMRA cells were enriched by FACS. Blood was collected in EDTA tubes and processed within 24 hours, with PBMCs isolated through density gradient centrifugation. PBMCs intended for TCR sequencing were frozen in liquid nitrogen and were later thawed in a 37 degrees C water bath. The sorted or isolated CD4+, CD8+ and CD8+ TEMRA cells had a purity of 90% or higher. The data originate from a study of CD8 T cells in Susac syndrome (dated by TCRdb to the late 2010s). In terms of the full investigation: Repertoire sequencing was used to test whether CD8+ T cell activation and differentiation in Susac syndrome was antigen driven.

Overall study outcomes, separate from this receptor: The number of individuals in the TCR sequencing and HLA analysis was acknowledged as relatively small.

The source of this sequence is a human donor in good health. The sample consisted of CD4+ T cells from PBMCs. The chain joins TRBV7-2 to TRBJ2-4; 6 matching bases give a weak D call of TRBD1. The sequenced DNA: TGTGCCAGCAGCTTAGGTGGGGGCCGGGCCAAAAACATTCAGTACTTC. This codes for CASSLGGGRAKNIQYF.